A selection of T cell receptor beta chains follows, all from one sample in a study of T cell responses to AZD1222 COVID-19 vaccine. TCRdb's table, derived via immunoSEQ multiplex PCR, lists solely in-frame clones and lacks some. The sample includes 110,000 or so clones, roughly nine tenths of them seen just once. The material was peripheral blood, obtained on day 0 of AZD1222 vaccination. Receptors originate from an adult in good health. CDR3s include the opening cysteine and the closing phenylalanine or tryptophan. A D gene is named only where the DNA matches it firmly. Part of the rows lack a size; the others show once, few, many or a class for expanded clones.

TRBV12-3/TRBV12-4	TRBJ2-7	.	.	TGTGCCAGCAGACATCAGGATGGCGAGCAGTACTTC	CASRHQDGEQYF
TRBV4-2	TRBJ1-4	.	.	TGTGCCAGCAGCCGTCGCGGCCCGCACGGTGAAAAACTGTTTTTT	CASSRRGPHGEKLFF
TRBV7-8	TRBJ1-5	few	.	TGTGCCAGCAGTCTCATGGGGGGGATTAGCAATCAGCCCCAGCATTTT	CASSLMGGISNQPQHF
TRBV7-2	TRBJ2-3	.	TRBD2	TGTGCCAGCAGCATGGAACGACTAGCCGGGGCGGATACGCAGTATTTT	CASSMERLAGADTQYF
TRBV6-2/TRBV6-3	TRBJ1-2	.	.	TGTGCCAGCAGTTACTCAGCAGGGTCTAACTATGGCTACACCTTC	CASSYSAGSNYGYTF
TRBV7-2	TRBJ1-5	.	TRBD1	TGTGCCAGCAGCTTATCGACAGGGAGCAATCAGCCCCAGCATTTT	CASSLSTGSNQPQHF
TRBV2	TRBJ1-2	.	.	TGTGCCAGCAGTGAACAGAACTATGGCTACACCTTC	CASSEQNYGYTF
TRBV19	TRBJ2-7	once	.	TGTGCCAGTAGCTTCGGTTCCGGGACTTTTTACGAGCAGTACTTC	CASSFGSGTFYEQYF
TRBV7-7	TRBJ2-6	.	.	TGTGCCAGCAGCTCGGTGCCCCAGATTCTCGGGGCCAACGTCCTGACTTTC	CASSSVPQILGANVLTF
TRBV4-1	TRBJ2-1	.	TRBD1	TGCGCCAGCAGCCAAGAATTTTTCCCCTCGACAGGGGCAGGGGAGCAGTTCTTC	CASSQEFFPSTGAGEQFF
TRBV9	TRBJ1-2	.	.	TGTGCCAGCAGCCCGCAAGTCCAAGTCACATATGGCTACACCTTC	CASSPQVQVTYGYTF
TRBV3-1/TRBV3-2	TRBJ1-3	.	TRBD1	TGTGCCAGCAGCCAAGGCTTACAGGGGGCGGGAAACACCATATATTTT	CASSQGLQGAGNTIYF
TRBV6-5	TRBJ2-7	.	TRBD2	TGTGCCAGCAGTTTGGAGCTAGCGGGAGGACGCGAGCAGTACTTC	CASSLELAGGREQYF
TRBV5-1	TRBJ2-3	.	TRBD2	TGCGCCAGCAGCTCCGGACTAGCGGGGGTGGCAGATACGCAGTATTTT	CASSSGLAGVADTQYF
TRBV2	TRBJ1-1	.	.	TGTGCCAGCAGCCCTGGTCTTGGGGACACTGAAGCTTTCTTT	CASSPGLGDTEAFF
TRBV7-9	TRBJ1-3	once	.	TGTGCCAGCAGCTTAGATGTTGGAAACACCATATATTTT	CASSLDVGNTIYF
TRBV6-1	TRBJ2-7	.	.	TGTGCCAGCAGTGTCCACAGCGGGCCAAGCAGGGGCGAGCAGTACTTC	CASSVHSGPSRGEQYF
TRBV5-1	TRBJ1-2	.	TRBD1	TGCGCCAGCAGCTCCGAGGGGGCCAACTATGGCTACACCTTC	CASSSEGANYGYTF
TRBV7-2	TRBJ1-5	.	TRBD1	TGTGCCAGCAGCCTAAGTGGGACAGAGAATCAGCCCCAGCATTTT	CASSLSGTENQPQHF
TRBV24-1	TRBJ2-1	.	TRBD2	TGTGCCACCAGTGATTTATCGGGGGGAAACAATGAGCAGTTCTTC	CATSDLSGGNNEQFF
TRBV2	TRBJ2-1	.	.	TGTGCCAGCAGTGACTTGTACAATGAGCAGTTCTTC	CASSDLYNEQFF
TRBV7-9	TRBJ1-1	few	.	TGTGCCAGCAGGCCAATCGGCACTGAAGCTTTCTTT	CASRPIGTEAFF
TRBV19	TRBJ2-7	.	.	TGTGCCAGTAGTAATATCTACGAGCAGTACTTC	CASSNIYEQYF
TRBV20-1	TRBJ2-2	.	.	TGCAGTGCTAGTCGGCAGGGGACCACCGGGGAGCTGTTTTTT	CSASRQGTTGELFF
TRBV4-3	TRBJ2-5	.	.	TGCGCCAGCAGCCAAGATGGAAGGGGGGGTTCCCAAGAGACCCAGTACTTC	CASSQDGRGGSQETQYF
TRBV2	TRBJ2-2	.	.	TGTGCCAGCAGCTTAACGAACACCGGGGAGCTGTTTTTT	CASSLTNTGELFF
TRBV2	TRBJ2-2	once	TRBD2	TGTGCCAGCAGTGAAGAAGAGCGGGAGCTAACCGGGGAGCTGTTTTTT	CASSEEERELTGELFF
TRBV19	TRBJ1-2	.	.	TGTGCCAGTAGTATGCAACAGAACTATGGCTACACCTTC	CASSMQQNYGYTF
TRBV5-6	TRBJ1-1	.	.	TGTGCCAGCAGCTACGGGACGTCGTTGAACACTGAAGCTTTCTTT	CASSYGTSLNTEAFF
TRBV5-1	TRBJ1-3	once	.	TGCGCCAGCAGCGTTACAGCTTACTCTGGAAACACCATATATTTT	CASSVTAYSGNTIYF
TRBV27	TRBJ2-7	.	.	TGTGCCAGCAGTTATACGACTACAAACTACGAGCAGTACTTC	CASSYTTTNYEQYF
TRBV5-8	TRBJ1-3	.	.	TGTGCCAGCAGCTTGGTCCCGGGCCGTGGGGGAGGAAACACCATATATTTT	CASSLVPGRGGGNTIYF
TRBV2	TRBJ2-3	.	.	TGTGCCAGCACGGGGGGCTGGGAAGATACGCAGTATTTT	CASTGGWEDTQYF
TRBV6-5	TRBJ1-2	.	.	TGTGCCAGCAGTATAGCGGTATCGGGGAATGGCTACACCTTC	CASSIAVSGNGYTF
TRBV7-2	TRBJ1-1	.	TRBD1	TGTGCCAGCAGTGGTAGACAGGGTGGCACTGAAGCTTTCTTT	CASSGRQGGTEAFF
TRBV18	TRBJ1-2	.	.	TGTGCCAGCTCACCACCGGGGGCGTCGCTCTATGGCTACACCTTC	CASSPPGASLYGYTF
TRBV21-1	TRBJ1-6	few	.	TGTGCCAGCAGCAAATTCGGTCGGAACAGGGGGCGCTCCTATAATTCACCCCTCCACTTT	CASSKFGRNRGRSYNSPLHF
TRBV2	TRBJ1-2	few	.	TGTGCCAGCAGTGAAGAGGCAGGCTATGGCTACACCTTC	CASSEEAGYGYTF
TRBV30	TRBJ1-5	.	.	TGTGCCTGGAGCGCGGGTCATTGGGGATTAGGAAATCAGCCCCAGCATTTT	CAWSAGHWGLGNQPQHF
TRBV5-6	TRBJ2-5	.	.	TGTGCCAGCAGCTTGCGGGCGGGAAGTGGGGAGACCCAGTACTTC	CASSLRAGSGETQYF
TRBV6-2/TRBV6-3	TRBJ2-5	.	.	TGTGCCAGCAGTCCGGGAGAACAAGAGACCCAGTACTTC	CASSPGEQETQYF
TRBV5-1	TRBJ2-3	.	TRBD2	TGCGCCAGCGCTACTCGGGGACTAGCGACAGATACGCAGTATTTT	CASATRGLATDTQYF
TRBV29-1	TRBJ2-7	.	TRBD2	TGCAGCGTTGAGGGGGGGAGGGGCGTAGACGAGCAGTACTTC	CSVEGGRGVDEQYF
TRBV4-2	TRBJ2-6	.	.	TGTGCCAGCAGCCAAGATTGGTCTGGGGCCAACGTCCTGACTTTC	CASSQDWSGANVLTF
TRBV5-1	TRBJ2-5	.	TRBD2	TGCGCCAGCGGAATTAGCGGGGGGGTTGAAGAGACCCAGTACTTC	CASGISGGVEETQYF
TRBV9	TRBJ1-1	.	TRBD1	TGTGCCAGCAGCCCCCAGGGGGCGAGGGGCACTGAAGCTTTCTTT	CASSPQGARGTEAFF
TRBV11-2	TRBJ2-1	.	TRBD2	TGTGCCAGCAGCTTAAGGTCCCGGGGGGTTGAGTTCTTC	CASSLRSRGVEFF